This record concerns one TCR beta chain sequence. Its antigen is currently unknown. The germline V gene has CDR1 WNHNN and CDR2 SYGVQD (reference sequence). The CDR3 runs to 15 residues. Trimming took off 0 bases at V and 2 bases at J, with 8 bases between the two ends. These data come from a study of T cell responses to AZD1222 COVID-19 vaccine. The overall study: Whether given at about 4 or about 12 weeks, second doses were pooled. Points from the study as a whole: The donors showed a predominance of white British ancestry and of females, with possible underestimation of clonal diversity. In all cases, repertoires were sampled only after the peak T cell response.

The assay was immunoSEQ multiplex PCR, and TCRdb's table has in-frame clones only and misses some. In the table there are tens of thousands of clones, about 74% of which are singletons. The chain has TRBV10-1 and TRBJ2-1; D gene unclear. This receptor was identified in an adult in good health. The sample was peripheral blood, taken on day 0 of AZD1222 vaccination. CDR3 sequence (DNA): TGCGCCAGCAGTGAGTCAGAAGGGCCCTACAATGAGCAGTTCTTC. It yields the protein CASSESEGPYNEQFF.